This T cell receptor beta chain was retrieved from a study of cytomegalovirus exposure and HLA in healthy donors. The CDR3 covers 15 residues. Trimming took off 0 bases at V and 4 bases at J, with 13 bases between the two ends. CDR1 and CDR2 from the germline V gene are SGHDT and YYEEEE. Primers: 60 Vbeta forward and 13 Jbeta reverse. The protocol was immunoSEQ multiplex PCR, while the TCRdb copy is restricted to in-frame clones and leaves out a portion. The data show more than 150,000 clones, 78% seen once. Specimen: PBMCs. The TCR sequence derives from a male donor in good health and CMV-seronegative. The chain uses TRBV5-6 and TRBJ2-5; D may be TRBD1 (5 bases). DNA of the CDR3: TGTGCCAGCAGCTTGGGACAGCTAAACGGAGAGACCCAGTACTTC. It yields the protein CASSLGQLNGETQYF. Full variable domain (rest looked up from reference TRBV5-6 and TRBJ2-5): DAGVTQSPTHLIKTRGQQVTLRCSPKSGHDTVSWYQQALGQGPQFIFQYYEEEERQRGNFPDRFSGHQFPNYSSELNVNALLLGDSALYLCASSLGQLNGETQYFGPGTRLLVL.